These T cell receptor beta chains were read from a single sample in a study of cytotoxic CD8 clonotypes in ibrutinib-treated CLL. TCRdb keeps only in-frame clones here, not all; method: immunoSEQ multiplex PCR. The table has over 250,000 clones, 76% seen once. The sequencing used PBMCs, collected at disease progression, from a patient treated with ibrutinib. The receptor set was obtained from a human donor with chronic lymphocytic leukemia. Both conserved end residues are trimmed from each CDR3. The size field is filled for only some rows; it gives once, few, many or a size class.

ASSEGRDYGYT | TRBV18 | . | TRBJ1-2
ASSWTGGANTEAF | TRBV5-1 | . | TRBJ1-1
ASSYAGGLAKNIQY | TRBV6-5 | . | TRBJ2-4
ASSSAGGPNNEQF | TRBV6-5 | once | TRBJ2-1
ASSDLWRGANTGELF | TRBV25-1 | . | TRBJ2-2
ASSLYLGPEAF | TRBV5-1 | . | TRBJ1-1
ASGLQLAGGYEQY | TRBV12-5 | . | TRBJ2-7
ASSWGGQAYEQY | TRBV5-1 | . | TRBJ2-7
ASGLNTYEQY | TRBV12-5 | . | TRBJ2-7
ASSLFNREAF | TRBV7-2 | . | TRBJ1-1
ASSFSQFVGYT | TRBV5-4 | . | TRBJ1-2
ASGTGTGELF | TRBV9 | . | TRBJ2-2
ASSKGGQGGSSRSTNSNQPQH | TRBV21-1 | . | TRBJ1-5
ASQAEGGYETQY | TRBV9 | . | TRBJ2-5
ASSLPLAGGNEQF | TRBV7-9 | . | TRBJ2-1
ASSTGLAGYRYNEQF | TRBV5-4 | once | TRBJ2-1
ASSEGVDRVYGYT | TRBV2 | . | TRBJ1-2
ASSPGASGIYEQY | TRBV6-5 | once | TRBJ2-7
ASSQGVVAGNTGELF | TRBV4-2 | few | TRBJ2-2
SVVGDSTSYEQY | TRBV29-1 | once | TRBJ2-7
ASSTQGAYGYT | TRBV7-8 | . | TRBJ1-2
ASSFGPQNTEAF | TRBV5-5 | . | TRBJ1-1
ASRYEPGQNIQY | TRBV5-1 | . | TRBJ2-4